This T cell receptor (beta chain) originates from a study of blood T cell repertoires in COVID-19. For the study at large: Samples taken during acute and convalescent COVID-19 were collected in the United States, Italy and Spain. Sample material is recorded as cDNA or gDNA derived from T cells, B-cell-depleted T cells, or PBMCs.

Authors' methods: How many nucleated cells were present was estimated from reference gene primer amplification. The assay was immunoSEQ multiplex PCR, and TCRdb's table has in-frame clones only and misses some. The V and J calls and clone size come from that table; D and trimming were worked out from the DNA. This sample carries roughly 250,000 clones, about nine tenths of them seen once, and the ten largest clones take about 7%. The clonotype was recovered from a man aged 55 to 70 who had recovered from COVID-19. The specimen was peripheral blood.

The CDR3 DNA is TGTGCCAGCAGTCAGGGGGCTAGACAACAAGAGACCCAGTACTTC. Translation: CASSQGARQQETQYF. The chain uses TRBV6-5 and TRBJ2-5; TRBD1 aligns across 8 bases. This CDR3 contains 15 residues. The V gene's germline CDR1 is MNHEY and CDR2 SVGAGI. V was pared by 5 bases and J by 2 bases, with 7 bases of the junction left unmatched.